This passage covers 31 T cell receptor beta chains from one sample sequenced in a study of blood T cell repertoires in COVID-19. Profiling relied on immunoSEQ multiplex PCR, and the TCRdb table lists in-frame clones only, not all of them. The sample holds over 150,000 clones, approximately 86% seen once. Material: peripheral blood. The receptors were sampled from a woman of 80 years or more with active or convalescent COVID-19.

The V gene is TRBV28, the J gene TRBJ1-5; 9 bases are shared with TRBD1. In germline, CDR1 is MDHEN, CDR2 SYDVKM. The CDR3 length is 15 residues. Trimming at V came to 5 bases and at J to 6 bases, leaving 8 bases not matched to a gene. CDR3 in DNA: TGTGCCAGCAGTGTAACCGGGACAGGGTTTCAGCCCCAGCATTTT. Protein sequence: CASSVTGTGFQPQHF.

This clone appeared a few times. The rearrangement joins TRBV7-2 to TRBJ2-7, with 12 nucleotides matching TRBD2. Losses at the gene ends were 5 bases for V and 5 bases for J; bases not matched to a gene: 10. Germline-derived CDR1 and CDR2 are SGHTA and FQGNSA. CDR3 length equals 16 residues. Here the CDR3 reads CASSQRRASGRDEQYF. The CDR3, as DNA: TGTGCCAGCAGCCAGAGGAGGGCTAGCGGGAGGGACGAGCAGTACTTC.

This chain uses TRBV5-4 with TRBJ2-5, with 16 nucleotides matching TRBD2. The V and J ends lost 4 bases and 4 bases, in that order; junction bases with no gene match: 7. The CDR3 is made up of 17 amino acids. Germline CDR1 reads SGHNT; CDR2 reads YYREEE (reference sequence). The CDR3 sequence: CASSAGTSGREGETQYF. The DNA for the CDR3 is TGTGCCAGCAGCGCCGGGACTAGCGGGAGGGAGGGAGAGACCCAGTACTTC.

This chain uses TRBV19 with TRBJ2-1, with 8 bases aligning to TRBD2. CDR3 length: 17 amino acids. The germline CDR1 and CDR2 sequences are LNHDA and SQIVND (reference sequence). V shed 4 bases and J 5 bases; nucleotides not matched to a gene: 13. CDR3 amino acids: CASSNGASGSLHNEQFF. CDR3 sequence (DNA): TGTGCCAGTAGTAACGGGGCTAGCGGGTCCTTACACAATGAGCAGTTCTTC.

Remarks on this clone: Other DNA sequences in the sample encode the same CDR3. This chain connects TRBV18 to TRBJ2-7, with TRBD1 matching over 7 bases. The V gene end was trimmed by 6 bases and the J gene end by 2 bases; junction bases not matched to a gene: 4. The germline CDR1 and CDR2 sequences are KGHSH and LQKENI. This CDR3 contains 13 residues. CDR3 residues: CASSRDSTYEQYF. The CDR3 nucleotides read TGTGCCAGCTCCCGGGACAGCACCTACGAGCAGTACTTC.

V is TRBV18 and J is TRBJ2-3, with 16 bases that match TRBD2. The V segment lost 4 bases and the J segment 3 bases; nucleotides outside the gene matches: 10. Per the germline V gene, CDR1 is KGHSH and CDR2 is LQKENI. This CDR3 is 19 amino acids long. CDR3 nucleotides: TGTGCCAGCTCACGCTCCGGGACTAGCGGGAGGGCCATTACAGATACGCAGTATTTT. It is translated as CASSRSGTSGRAITDTQYF.

The chain is built from TRBV6-5 and TRBJ1-2; tentative D call: TRBD1 (5 bases). The CDR3 length is 13 residues. V shed 5 bases and J shed 8 bases, with 15 bases lying between them. Per germline, CDR1 MNHEY and CDR2 SVGAGI. Here the CDR3 DNA reads TGTGCCAGCAGTCAGACGGGGGTCGGGGGCTACACCTTC. Translated: CASSQTGVGGYTF.

V is TRBV6-1 and J is TRBJ2-5, with TRBD2 matching over 7 bases. Germline CDR1 reads MNHNS; CDR2 reads SASEGT. V trimming: 8 bases; J trimming: 5 bases; junction bases outside the gene matches: 11. The CDR3 consists of 14 residues. CDR3 in DNA: TGTGCCAGCGGGGAGGGACTCGTAGGGGAGACCCAGTACTTC. Residues: CASGEGLVGETQYF.

The genes are TRBV4-1 and TRBJ2-7; a weak D match, TRBD1 (5 bases). With 2 bases removed from V and 4 bases from J, the gap between germline ends came to 21 bases. Looked up from germline, CDR1 is MGHRA and CDR2 is YSYEKL. The CDR3 has 17 amino acids. The CDR3 region is CASSQYLSREILYEQYF. The CDR3 DNA is TGCGCCAGCAGCCAATATCTCTCCAGGGAAATACTATACGAGCAGTACTTC.

V and J are TRBV9 and TRBJ2-7; D is perhaps TRBD2 (6 bases). The ends were cut back, 0 bases at V and 0 bases at J, with 13 bases in the middle. This CDR3 contains 16 residues. Germline V gene lookup returns CDR1 SGDLS and CDR2 YYNGEE. CDR3 residues: CASSVDPGEPSYEQYF. The CDR3 DNA is TGTGCCAGCAGCGTAGACCCGGGGGAGCCCTCCTACGAGCAGTACTTC.

The chain couples TRBV5-1 to TRBJ2-1; TRBD2 might be the D (6 bases). The CDR3 runs 14 residues. V was cut by 6 bases and J by 3 bases, with 13 bases left in between. Germline V lookup: CDR1 SGHRS, CDR2 YFSETQ. DNA of the CDR3: TGCGCCAGCACACGGGACTCTGGCTACAATGAGCAGTTCTTC. Its translation: CASTRDSGYNEQFF.

V usage is TRBV30 and J usage is TRBJ1-1; D might be TRBD1 (5 bases). Trimming cost V 8 bases and J 0 bases, with 19 bases left between them. Germline CDR1 and CDR2: GTSNPN and SVGIG (reference sequence). This CDR3 is built from 15 residues. DNA for the CDR3: TGTGCCGGGGGACTACCCCGAGGAATGAACACTGAAGCTTTCTTT. The encoded protein is CAGGLPRGMNTEAFF.

The rearrangement uses TRBV2 and TRBJ1-5, with 7 bases aligning to TRBD1. CDR1 and CDR2 from the germline V gene are SNHLY and FYNNEI. CDR3 size: 15 residues. V shed 9 bases, J shed 2 bases, and the junction held 10 bases outside the gene matches. This CDR3 reads CASTGDRLGNQPQHF. The DNA for the CDR3 is TGTGCCAGTACGGGGGACAGATTGGGCAATCAGCCCCAGCATTTT.

The chain joins TRBV11-2 to TRBJ1-2, with 12 bases that match TRBD1. V was clipped by 2 bases and J by 8 bases; unmatched bases: 6. The CDR3 sequence is 15 residues long. Germline V gene lookup returns CDR1 SGHAT and CDR2 FQNNGV. In nucleotides, the CDR3 is TGTGCCAGCAGCTTATCGGGACAGGGGGCGTTGGGCTACACCTTC. As protein: CASSLSGQGALGYTF. Combining the CDR3 with reference TRBV11-2 and TRBJ1-2 gives the whole variable domain EAGVAQSPRYKIIEKRQSVAFWCNPISGHATLYWYQQILGQGPKLLIQFQNNGVVDDSQLPKDRFSAERLKGVDSTLKIQPAKLEDSAVYLCASSLSGQGALGYTFGSGTRLTVV.

The chain is built from TRBV28 and TRBJ1-4; D perhaps matches TRBD1 (6 bases). The CDR3 consists of 17 residues. V lost 4 bases and J lost 5, with 20 bases in between. The germline CDR1 and CDR2 sequences are MDHEN and SYDVKM. The CDR3 protein is CASSSKLRGGANEKLFF. In DNA form, the CDR3 reads TGTGCCAGCAGTTCTAAACTCCGGGGGGGCGCGAATGAAAAACTGTTTTTT.

The chain carries TRBV9 and TRBJ1-2, with no clear D. The V gene's germline CDR1 is SGDLS and CDR2 YYNGEE. The CDR3 consists of 14 residues. The V gene lost 4 bases and the J gene lost 4 bases, with 14 bases spanning the gap. CDR3 protein: CASSPRGLLYGYTF. The CDR3 nucleotides are TGTGCCAGCAGCCCAAGAGGCCTCCTCTATGGCTACACCTTC.

The chain has TRBV7-9 and TRBJ1-2; no definite D call. The CDR3 consists of 14 residues. Per germline, CDR1 SEHNR and CDR2 FQNEAQ (reference sequence). The germline V and J ends were trimmed by 5 bases and 6 bases, with 16 bases remaining between them. CDR3 protein: CASSVWEARNGYTF. Written as DNA, the CDR3 is TGTGCCAGCAGCGTATGGGAGGCCAGAAATGGCTACACCTTC.

This chain links TRBV15 with TRBJ2-7, with 7 bases fitting TRBD1. Germline trimming cut 1 base from V and 4 bases from J; bases unmatched to any gene: 10. There are 16 residues in the CDR3. Per the germline V gene, CDR1 is LNHNV and CDR2 is YYDKDF (reference sequence). The CDR3 coding sequence is TGTGCCACCAGCAGAGGGGGTAGGGGGCGCAATTACGAGCAGTACTTC. Its protein product is CATSRGGRGRNYEQYF.

The V gene is TRBV28, the J gene TRBJ1-3, with TRBD1 matching over 7 bases. CDR1 and CDR2 (germline): MDHEN, SYDVKM. The CDR3 has 17 residues. The V and J ends lost 5 bases and 1 base, in that order; junction bases with no gene match: 11. Written as DNA, the CDR3 is TGTGCCAGCAGTCTACACAGGGGATATAGGTCTGGAAACACCATATATTTT. It encodes CASSLHRGYRSGNTIYF. The whole variable domain, filled in from reference TRBV28 and TRBJ1-3, reads DVKVTQSSRYLVKRTGEKVFLECVQDMDHENMFWYRQDPGLGLRLIYFSYDVKMKEKGDIPEGYSVSREKKERFSLILESASTNQTSMYLCASSLHRGYRSGNTIYFGEGSWLTVV.

The chain couples TRBV5-1 to TRBJ2-1; 9 bases match TRBD1. The CDR3 consists of 15 residues. The J segment lost 0 bases and the V segment lost 3 bases, leaving 1 base of the junction unmatched. Germline CDR1 is SGHRS and CDR2 is YFSETQ. The CDR3 is CASSSTGGSYNEQFF. CDR3 bases: TGCGCCAGCAGCTCGACAGGGGGCTCCTACAATGAGCAGTTCTTC.

The chain links TRBV30 to TRBJ2-5; the D gene is possibly TRBD1 (6 bases). The CDR3 has 12 residues. V was cut by 5 bases and J by 5 bases, with 12 bases left in between. CDR1 is GTSNPN, CDR2 SVGIG, per germline (reference sequence). This chain's CDR3 is CAWQTGTETQYF. In DNA, the CDR3 is TGTGCCTGGCAAACAGGGACGGAGACCCAGTACTTC.

The chain recombines TRBV5-1 with TRBJ2-7, with a tentative D call TRBD2 (5 bases). V shed 0 bases and J shed 3 bases, with 13 bases lying between them. This CDR3 has 15 amino acids. Germline V CDR1 and CDR2: SGHRS, YFSETQ. The CDR3 DNA reads TGCGCCAGCAGCTTGGGCCCAGGAGGAAACTACGAGCAGTACTTC. This codes for CASSLGPGGNYEQYF. The full variable domain, in which reference TRBV5-1 and TRBJ2-7 provide the parts outside the CDR3, is KAGVTQTPRYLIKTRGQQVTLSCSPISGHRSVSWYQQTPGQGLQFLFEYFSETQRNKGNFPGRFSGRQFSNSRSEMNVSTLELGDSALYLCASSLGPGGNYEQYFGPGTRLTVT.

This chain links TRBV12-5 with TRBJ2-2, with D perhaps TRBD1 (6 bases). Trimming shortened V by 5 bases and J by 1 base, and 11 bases separated the two germline ends. The length of the CDR3 is 15 residues. Germline V CDR1 and CDR2: LGHNT, FRNRAP. The CDR3 region has the DNA TGTGCTAGTGGTCCGGGACAAATGAACACCGGGGAGCTGTTTTTT. This encodes CASGPGQMNTGELFF.

The chain carries TRBV5-4 and TRBJ2-7; possibly TRBD1 for D (5 bases). Germline lookup yields CDR1 SGHNT and CDR2 YYREEE (reference sequence). CDR3 length: 15 residues. V lost 3 bases to trimming and J lost 0 bases, with 13 bases between them. As DNA, the CDR3 is TGTGCCAGCAGCTCGCAGGGCAGGAGCTCCTACGAGCAGTACTTC. Translating it yields CASSSQGRSSYEQYF.

The chain has TRBV5-1 and TRBJ1-1, with D possibly TRBD1 on 5 matching bases. Germline V lookup: CDR1 SGHRS, CDR2 YFSETQ. The CDR3 runs 15 residues. V lost 3 bases, J lost 11 bases, and 23 bases lay in between. CDR3 sequence: CASSSAAGGVDGAFF. The CDR3 region has the DNA TGCGCCAGCAGCTCAGCGGCTGGGGGGGTGGACGGTGCTTTCTTT. Together with reference TRBV5-1 and TRBJ1-1, the CDR3 gives the full variable domain: KAGVTQTPRYLIKTRGQQVTLSCSPISGHRSVSWYQQTPGQGLQFLFEYFSETQRNKGNFPGRFSGRQFSNSRSEMNVSTLELGDSALYLCASSSAAGGVDGAFFGQGTRLTVV.

The rearrangement uses TRBV14 and TRBJ2-2; 15 bases align to TRBD2. The CDR3 contains 17 residues. The V gene end was trimmed by 3 bases and the J gene end by 4 bases; junction bases not matched to a gene: 3. Per germline, CDR1 SGHDN and CDR2 FVKESK. CDR3 DNA sequence: TGTGCCAGCAGCCATGGGACTAGCGGGAGGAGCACCGGGGAGCTGTTTTTT. Protein: CASSHGTSGRSTGELFF.

The rearrangement uses TRBV5-4 and TRBJ2-1; 8 nucleotides match TRBD2. CDR1 SGHNT and CDR2 YYREEE come from the germline V gene (reference sequence). V gave up 6 bases and J gave up 5 bases; unmatched junction bases: 10. The CDR3 contains 15 residues. The CDR3 reads CASTYMGSGDNEQFF. CDR3 DNA: TGTGCCAGCACTTACATGGGTAGCGGGGACAATGAGCAGTTCTTC. Together with reference TRBV5-4 and TRBJ2-1, the CDR3 gives the full variable domain: ETGVTQSPTHLIKTRGQQVTLRCSSQSGHNTVSWYQQALGQGPQFIFQYYREEENGRGNFPPRFSGLQFPNYSSELNVNALELDDSALYLCASTYMGSGDNEQFFGPGTRLTVL.

The V gene is TRBV29-1, the J gene TRBJ2-7; TRBD1 matches at 7 bases. Germline V lookup: CDR1 SQVTM, CDR2 ANQGSEA. The trim removed 6 bases at V and 5 bases at J, leaving 4 bases unmatched. The CDR3 loop spans 11 amino acids. CDR3 amino acids: CSVGQVDEQYF. CDR3 sequence (DNA): TGCAGCGTCGGACAGGTGGACGAGCAGTACTTC.

This chain connects TRBV7-2 to TRBJ1-3; D gene unclear. CDR3 size: 16 residues. V was cut by 5 bases and J by 0 bases, with 14 bases left in between. The germline V gene encodes CDR1 SGHTA and CDR2 FQGNSA. CDR3 nucleotides: TGTGCCAGCAGCCCGGGAAGGGCCCACTCTGGAAACACCATATATTTT. Amino acid sequence: CASSPGRAHSGNTIYF.

The chain employs TRBV6-1 and TRBJ1-2; D unclear. V was pared by 3 bases and J by 8 bases, with 13 bases between. Germline-derived CDR1 and CDR2 are MNHNS and SASEGT. The CDR3 runs to 13 residues. Written as DNA, the CDR3 is TGTGCCAGCAGTGACCGCTCACCAGGCGGCTACACCTTC. Amino acid sequence: CASSDRSPGGYTF.

V is TRBV5-1 and J is TRBJ1-1; possibly TRBD1 for D (5 bases). This CDR3 has 12 amino acids. V lost 4 bases to trimming and J lost 11 bases, with 15 bases between them. Germline CDR1 is SGHRS and CDR2 is YFSETQ. The CDR3 loop is CASSQGTGRAFF. The CDR3 nucleotides are TGCGCCAGCAGCCAGGGAACCGGAAGGGCTTTCTTT.